These 10 T cell receptor beta chains were all obtained from the same sample, sequenced in a study of cytomegalovirus exposure and HLA in healthy donors. PCR amplification relied on 60 Vbeta primers (plus 13 Jbeta primers). The method was immunoSEQ multiplex PCR; TCRdb's version includes in-frame clones alone and lacks a portion of them. The table lists some 150,000 clones, roughly 79% of them singletons. Sequences were obtained from PBMCs. These receptors all come from a woman aged 45-59 years in good health and CMV-seronegative.

The chain uses TRBV19 and TRBJ2-5, with D tentatively TRBD1 (6 bases). Germline values: CDR1 LNHDA, CDR2 SQIVND (reference sequence). Trimming took 5 bases from V and 2 from J, leaving 15 bases between them. The CDR3 has 15 amino acids. CDR3 bases: TGTGCCAGTAGTTACACCGGGACACAACAAGAGACCCAGTACTTC. This gives the protein CASSYTGTQQETQYF.

The chain carries TRBV6-5 and TRBJ1-2, with D uncertain. V was trimmed by 0 bases and J by 2 bases, leaving 10 bases between them. Germline V gene sequence: CDR1 MNHEY, CDR2 SVGAGI. This CDR3 region has 15 residues. The CDR3 region has the DNA TGTGCCAGCAGTTACTCGAGAGGGCCGAACTATGGCTACACCTTC. This codes for CASSYSRGPNYGYTF.

This sequence joins TRBV7-9 and TRBJ2-2; TRBD2 matches at 7 bases. The CDR3 has 16 amino acids. Germline V lookup: CDR1 SEHNR, CDR2 FQNEAQ (reference sequence). Trimming removed 4 bases from V and 0 bases from J; junction bases left unmatched: 5. The CDR3 DNA is TGTGCCAGCAGCTCAAGTGGGGGGGCGAACACCGGGGAGCTGTTTTTT. It is translated as CASSSSGGANTGELFF.

This clone has only a few counts. The V gene is TRBV27, the J gene TRBJ2-7; 16 bases map to TRBD2. CDR1 is MNHEY, CDR2 SMNVEV, per germline (reference sequence). The CDR3 is 20 residues long. V lost 3 bases and J lost 2; bases outside the gene matches: 13. CDR3 coding DNA: TGTGCCAGCAGTTTGGGACCGGGACTAGCGGGAGGGCCCTCCCCCTACGAGCAGTACTTC. It yields the protein CASSLGPGLAGGPSPYEQYF.

The chain recombines TRBV7-2 with TRBJ1-5, with D possibly TRBD1 on 6 matching bases. The germline CDR1 and CDR2 sequences are SGHTA and FQGNSA. This CDR3 is 16 amino acids long. V was trimmed by 5 bases and J by 0 bases, leaving 14 bases between them. CDR3 sequence (DNA): TGTGCCAGCAGCCTACAGGGAGCACTTAGCAATCAGCCCCAGCATTTT. Protein: CASSLQGALSNQPQHF.

The genes are TRBV30 and TRBJ1-2, with a tentative D call TRBD1 (6 bases). The CDR3 length is 11 residues. With 5 bases removed from V and 8 bases from J, the gap between germline ends came to 12 bases. The germline V gene has CDR1 GTSNPN and CDR2 SVGIG (reference sequence). CDR3 protein: CAWVQGWGYTF. CDR3 DNA: TGTGCCTGGGTACAGGGTTGGGGCTACACCTTC.

The rearrangement uses TRBV19 and TRBJ2-1; 10 bases are a match to TRBD2. V trimming: 6 bases; J trimming: 3 bases; junction bases outside the gene matches: 17. CDR3 length equals 19 residues. Germline CDR1 reads LNHDA; CDR2 reads SQIVND (reference sequence). CDR3 loop: CASSTGGASGGSLYNEQFF. CDR3 coding DNA: TGTGCCAGTAGCACCGGAGGGGCTAGCGGGGGATCCCTCTACAATGAGCAGTTCTTC.

This chain joins TRBV27 and TRBJ1-4; D is unclear. This CDR3 is 16 amino acids long. CDR1 is MNHEY and CDR2 is SMNVEV in the germline V gene (reference sequence). V lost 0 bases to trimming and J lost 3 bases, with 11 bases between them. The CDR3 region is CASSLSAAAANEKLFF. CDR3 DNA sequence: TGTGCCAGCAGTTTATCGGCGGCAGCAGCTAATGAAAAACTGTTTTTT.

V and J are TRBV13 and TRBJ1-3; 7 bases fit TRBD1. This CDR3 has 14 residues. Germline V CDR1 and CDR2: PRHDT, FYEKMQ (reference sequence). V dropped 8 bases and J dropped 3; count of bases not matched to a gene: 7. The CDR3 nucleotides read TGTGCCAGCCGTCGAGGGGGCATTGGAAACACCATATATTTT. Translated: CASRRGGIGNTIYF.

The rearrangement joins TRBV29-1 to TRBJ2-2; D unresolved. Trimming removed 6 bases from V and 6 bases from J, with 5 bases in between. Per germline, CDR1 SQVTM and CDR2 ANQGSEA. The CDR3 is made up of 10 amino acids. The CDR3 loop is CSVGSGELFF. The CDR3 nucleotides are TGCAGCGTGGGCTCCGGGGAGCTGTTTTTT.